This TCR beta chain was captured by sequencing in a study of T cell changes during pregnancy in multiple sclerosis. This CDR3 is 12 amino acids long. The germline CDR1 and CDR2 sequences are MNHNY and SVGAGI (reference sequence). V shed 2 bases and J shed 8 bases, with 9 bases lying between them. This table comes from immunoSEQ multiplex PCR, and its TCRdb copy is limited to in-frame clones, with some not included. The table includes roughly 41,000 clones, 90% to 95% detected once. The origin of this receptor is a female donor with multiple sclerosis, enrolled in a pregnancy study. The sample here was peripheral blood, taken in the third trimester of pregnancy. The chain joins TRBV6-6 to TRBJ1-2, with a weak D call TRBD1 (6 bases). Written as DNA, the CDR3 is TGTGCCAGCAGTTACGGGGGCACCGGCTACACCTTC. Its translation is CASSYGGTGYTF.